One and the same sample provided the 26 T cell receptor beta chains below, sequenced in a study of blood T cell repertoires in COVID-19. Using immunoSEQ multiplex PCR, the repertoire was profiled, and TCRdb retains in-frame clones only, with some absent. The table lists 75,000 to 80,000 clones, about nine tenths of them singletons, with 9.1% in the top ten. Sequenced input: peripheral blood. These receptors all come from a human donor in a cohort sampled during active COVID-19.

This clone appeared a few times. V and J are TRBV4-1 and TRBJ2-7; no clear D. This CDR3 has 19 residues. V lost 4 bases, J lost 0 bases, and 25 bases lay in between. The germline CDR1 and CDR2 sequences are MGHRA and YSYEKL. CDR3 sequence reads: CASSPGGASVAPGSYEQYF. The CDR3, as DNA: TGCGCCAGCAGCCCTGGTGGAGCTTCTGTAGCCCCCGGCTCCTACGAGCAGTACTTC.

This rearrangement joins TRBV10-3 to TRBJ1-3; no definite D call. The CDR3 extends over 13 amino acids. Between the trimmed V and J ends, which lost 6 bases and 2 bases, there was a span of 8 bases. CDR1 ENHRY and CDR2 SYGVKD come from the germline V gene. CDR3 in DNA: TGTGCCATCAGGGGAGGTGCTGGAAACACCATATATTTT. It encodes CAIRGGAGNTIYF.

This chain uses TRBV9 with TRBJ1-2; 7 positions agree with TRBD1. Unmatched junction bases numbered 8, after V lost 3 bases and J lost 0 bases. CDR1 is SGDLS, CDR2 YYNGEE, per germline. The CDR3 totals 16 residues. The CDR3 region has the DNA TGTGCCAGCAGCGCCAGTGGGACAGTTTCTAACTATGGCTACACCTTC. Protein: CASSASGTVSNYGYTF.

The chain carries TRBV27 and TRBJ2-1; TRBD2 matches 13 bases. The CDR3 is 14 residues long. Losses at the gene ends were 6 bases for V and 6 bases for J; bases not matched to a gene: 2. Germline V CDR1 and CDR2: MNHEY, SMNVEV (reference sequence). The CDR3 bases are TGTGCCAGCAGCGGACTAGCGGGAGCCAATGAGCAGTTCTTC. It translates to CASSGLAGANEQFF.

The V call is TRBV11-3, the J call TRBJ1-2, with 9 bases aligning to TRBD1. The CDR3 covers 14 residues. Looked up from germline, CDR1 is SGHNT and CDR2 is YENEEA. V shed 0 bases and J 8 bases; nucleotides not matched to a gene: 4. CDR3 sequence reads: CASSLDGTGRGYTF. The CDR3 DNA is TGTGCCAGCAGCTTAGATGGGACAGGGCGAGGCTACACCTTC. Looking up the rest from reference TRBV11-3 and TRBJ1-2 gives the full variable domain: EAGVVQSPRYKIIEKKQPVAFWCNPISGHNTLYWYLQNLGQGPELLIRYENEEAVDDSQLPKDRFSAERLKGVDSTLKIQPAELGDSAVYLCASSLDGTGRGYTFGSGTRLTVV.

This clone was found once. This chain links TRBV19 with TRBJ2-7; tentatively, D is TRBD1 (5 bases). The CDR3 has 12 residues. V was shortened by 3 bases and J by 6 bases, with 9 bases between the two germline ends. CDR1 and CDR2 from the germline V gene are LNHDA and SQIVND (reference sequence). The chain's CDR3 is CASSMSQGEQYF. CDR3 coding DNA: TGTGCCAGTAGTATGTCTCAGGGCGAGCAGTACTTC.

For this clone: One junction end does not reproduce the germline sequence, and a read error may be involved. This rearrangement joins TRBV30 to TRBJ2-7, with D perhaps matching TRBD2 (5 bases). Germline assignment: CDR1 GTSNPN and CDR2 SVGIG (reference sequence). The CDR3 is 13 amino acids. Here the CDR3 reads CAWSVSGYYGQYF. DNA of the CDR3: TGTGCCTGGAGTGTCAGCGGCTACTACGGGCAGTACTTC. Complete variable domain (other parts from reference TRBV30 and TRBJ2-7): SQTIHQWPATLVQPVGSPLSLECTVEGTSNPNLYWYRQAAGRGLQLLFYSVGIGQISSEVPQNLSASRPQDRQFILSSKKLLLSDSGFYLCAWSVSGYYGQYFGPGTRLTVT.

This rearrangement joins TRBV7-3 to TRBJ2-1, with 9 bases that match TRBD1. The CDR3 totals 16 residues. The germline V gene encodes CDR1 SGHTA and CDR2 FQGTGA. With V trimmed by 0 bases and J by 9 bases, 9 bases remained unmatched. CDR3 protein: CASSLTWGQGMSEQFF. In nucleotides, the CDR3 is TGTGCCAGCAGCTTAACGTGGGGACAGGGTATGAGTGAGCAGTTCTTC.

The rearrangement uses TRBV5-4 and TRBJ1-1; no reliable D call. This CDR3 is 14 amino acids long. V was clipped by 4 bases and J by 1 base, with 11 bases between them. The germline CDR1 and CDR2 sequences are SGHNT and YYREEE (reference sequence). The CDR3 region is CASSKIQENTEAFF. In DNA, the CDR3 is TGTGCCAGCAGCAAAATTCAGGAGAACACTGAAGCTTTCTTT. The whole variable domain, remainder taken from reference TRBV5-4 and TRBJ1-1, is ETGVTQSPTHLIKTRGQQVTLRCSSQSGHNTVSWYQQALGQGPQFIFQYYREEENGRGNFPPRFSGLQFPNYSSELNVNALELDDSALYLCASSKIQENTEAFFGQGTRLTVV.

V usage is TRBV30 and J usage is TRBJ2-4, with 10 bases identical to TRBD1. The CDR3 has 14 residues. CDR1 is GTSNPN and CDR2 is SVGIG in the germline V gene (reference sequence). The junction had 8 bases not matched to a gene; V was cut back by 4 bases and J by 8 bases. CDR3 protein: CAWIETGGFHIQYF. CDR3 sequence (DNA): TGTGCCTGGATCGAGACAGGGGGCTTTCACATTCAGTACTTC.

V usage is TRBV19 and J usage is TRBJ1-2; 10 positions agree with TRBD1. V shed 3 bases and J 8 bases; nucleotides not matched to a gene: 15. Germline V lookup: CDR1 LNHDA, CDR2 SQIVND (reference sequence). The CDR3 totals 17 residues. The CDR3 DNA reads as TGTGCCAGTAGTATCCCGACAGGGGGCGGAATAGAGGGGGGCTACACCTTC. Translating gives CASSIPTGGGIEGGYTF.

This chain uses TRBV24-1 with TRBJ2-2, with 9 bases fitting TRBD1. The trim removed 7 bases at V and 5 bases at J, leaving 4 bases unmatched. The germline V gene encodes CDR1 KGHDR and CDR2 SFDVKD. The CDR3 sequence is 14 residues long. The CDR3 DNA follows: TGTGCCACCAGCCCACAGGGGGCGACCGGGGAGCTGTTTTTT. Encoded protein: CATSPQGATGELFF.

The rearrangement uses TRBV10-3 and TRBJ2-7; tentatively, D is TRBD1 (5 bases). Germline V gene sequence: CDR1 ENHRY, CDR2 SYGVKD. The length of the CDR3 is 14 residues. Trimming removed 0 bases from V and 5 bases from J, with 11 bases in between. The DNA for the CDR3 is TGTGCCATCAGTGAGTCAGGGGCTCACCACGAGCAGTACTTC. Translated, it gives CAISESGAHHEQYF.

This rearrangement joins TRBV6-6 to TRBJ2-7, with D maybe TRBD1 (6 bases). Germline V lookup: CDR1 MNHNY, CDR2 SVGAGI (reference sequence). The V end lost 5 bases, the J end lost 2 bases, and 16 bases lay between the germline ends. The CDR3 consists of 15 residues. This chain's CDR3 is CASSPTGPRTYEQYF. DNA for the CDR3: TGTGCCAGCAGTCCCACAGGGCCACGAACCTACGAGCAGTACTTC.

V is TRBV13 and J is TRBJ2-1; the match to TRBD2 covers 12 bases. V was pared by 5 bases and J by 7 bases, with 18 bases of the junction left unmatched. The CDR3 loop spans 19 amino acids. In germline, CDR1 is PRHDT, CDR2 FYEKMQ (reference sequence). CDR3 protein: CASSHLLRSSGGADNEQFF. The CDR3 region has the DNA TGTGCCAGCAGCCACCTCCTTAGATCTAGCGGGGGGGCCGATAATGAGCAGTTCTTC.

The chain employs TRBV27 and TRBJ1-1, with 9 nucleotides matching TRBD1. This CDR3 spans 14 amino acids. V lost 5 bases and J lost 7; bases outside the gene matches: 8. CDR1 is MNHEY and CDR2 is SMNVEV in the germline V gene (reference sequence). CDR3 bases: TGTGCCAGCAGTCCGGGGACAGGGAGGATTGAAGCTTTCTTT. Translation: CASSPGTGRIEAFF.

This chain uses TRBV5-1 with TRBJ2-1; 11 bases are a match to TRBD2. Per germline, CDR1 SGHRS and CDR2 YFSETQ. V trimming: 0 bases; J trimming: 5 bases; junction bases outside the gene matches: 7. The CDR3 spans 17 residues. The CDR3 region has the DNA TGCGCCAGCAGCTTGGTTGGGACTAGCGGAGGAAACAATGAGCAGTTCTTC. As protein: CASSLVGTSGGNNEQFF.

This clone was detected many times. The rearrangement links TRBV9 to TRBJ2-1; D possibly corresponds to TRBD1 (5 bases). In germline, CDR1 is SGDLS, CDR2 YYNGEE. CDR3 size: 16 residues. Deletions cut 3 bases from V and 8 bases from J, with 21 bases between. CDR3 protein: CASSAPFRVIAYEQFF. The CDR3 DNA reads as TGTGCCAGCAGCGCCCCTTTCAGGGTAATTGCGTATGAGCAGTTCTTC.

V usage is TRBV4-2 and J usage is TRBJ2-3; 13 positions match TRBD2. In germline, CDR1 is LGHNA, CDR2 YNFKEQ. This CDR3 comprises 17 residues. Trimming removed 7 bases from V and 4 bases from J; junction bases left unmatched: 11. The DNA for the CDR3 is TGTGCCAGCAATCCGGGACTAGCGGGAAAGGGGGCAGATACGCAGTATTTT. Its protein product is CASNPGLAGKGADTQYF.

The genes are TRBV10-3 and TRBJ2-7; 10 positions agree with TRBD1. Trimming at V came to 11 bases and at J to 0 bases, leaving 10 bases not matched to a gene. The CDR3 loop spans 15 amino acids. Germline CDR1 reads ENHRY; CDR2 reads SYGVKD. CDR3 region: CAVRMGTGVSYEQYF. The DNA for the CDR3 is TGTGCCGTTCGAATGGGGACAGGGGTCTCCTACGAGCAGTACTTC.

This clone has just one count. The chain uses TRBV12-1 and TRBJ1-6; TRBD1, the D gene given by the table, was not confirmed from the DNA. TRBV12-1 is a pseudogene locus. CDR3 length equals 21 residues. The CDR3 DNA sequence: TGTGCCAGCAGCTCCCTCCATGGGGGCATCAGGGGGAACTCCTATAATTCACCCCTCCACTTT. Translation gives CASSSLHGGIRGNSYNSPLHF.

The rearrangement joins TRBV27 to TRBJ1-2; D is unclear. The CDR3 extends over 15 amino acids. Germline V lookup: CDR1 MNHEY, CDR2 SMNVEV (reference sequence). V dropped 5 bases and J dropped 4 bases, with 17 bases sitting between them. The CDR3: CASSKFGEEIYGYTF. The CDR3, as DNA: TGTGCCAGCAGTAAGTTTGGGGAGGAAATCTATGGCTACACCTTC.

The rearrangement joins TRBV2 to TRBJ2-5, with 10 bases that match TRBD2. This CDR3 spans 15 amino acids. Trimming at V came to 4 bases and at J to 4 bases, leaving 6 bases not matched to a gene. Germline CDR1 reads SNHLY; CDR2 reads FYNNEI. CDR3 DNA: TGTGCCAGCAGTGCCAGCGGGGGGGCCCGAGAGACCCAGTACTTC. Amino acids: CASSASGGARETQYF.

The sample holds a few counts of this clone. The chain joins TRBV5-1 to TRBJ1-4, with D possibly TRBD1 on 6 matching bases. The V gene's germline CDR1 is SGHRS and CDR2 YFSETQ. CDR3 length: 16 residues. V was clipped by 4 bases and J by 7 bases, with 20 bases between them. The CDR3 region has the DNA TGCGCCAGCAGCCAAGCCCAAAGGGGGGGTGGTGAAAAACTGTTTTTT. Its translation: CASSQAQRGGGEKLFF.

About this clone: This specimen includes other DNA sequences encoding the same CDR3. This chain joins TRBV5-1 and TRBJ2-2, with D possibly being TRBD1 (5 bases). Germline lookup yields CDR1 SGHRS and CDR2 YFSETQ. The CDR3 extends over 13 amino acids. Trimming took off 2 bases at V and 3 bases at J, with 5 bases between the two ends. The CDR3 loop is CASSFRDTGELFF. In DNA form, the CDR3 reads TGCGCCAGCAGCTTCAGGGACACCGGGGAGCTGTTTTTT.

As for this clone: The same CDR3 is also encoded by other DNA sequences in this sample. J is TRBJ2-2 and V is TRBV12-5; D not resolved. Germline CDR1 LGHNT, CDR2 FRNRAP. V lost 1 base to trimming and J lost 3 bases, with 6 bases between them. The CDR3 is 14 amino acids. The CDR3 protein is CASGLGQDTGELFF. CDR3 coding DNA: TGTGCTAGTGGTTTGGGCCAGGACACCGGGGAGCTGTTTTTT.